The following is a T cell receptor (beta chain) sequence with its context. The antigen is unknown. This record comes from a study of blood T cells in healthy people across ages. Regarding the study as a whole: Significant beta diversity loss was already apparent by age about 39, declining roughly linearly.

Germline-derived CDR1 and CDR2 are MNHEY and SVGEGT. The CDR3 sequence is 14 residues long. V shed 5 bases and J 2 bases; nucleotides not matched to a gene: 5. The second PCR ran about 6 to 11 cycles with a sample-barcoded 5' primer and J-beta primers. TCRdb called the 5' RACE reads again in MiXCR, with one record for every CDR3 protein. Here the sample spans approximately 830,000 distinct CDR3 sequences, 62% being singletons. The sequence came from a young man in good health. Sequenced: blood. The V gene is TRBV6-2 or TRBV6-3, the J gene TRBJ2-5; 7 nucleotides line up with TRBD1. Here the CDR3 DNA reads TGTGCCAGCAGTGTAGACAGGGCGCAAGAGACCCAGTACTTC. Protein product: CASSVDRAQETQYF.